The clone carrying this T cell receptor beta chain was recorded only once. This CDR3 comprises 16 residues. V was clipped by 3 bases and J by 4 bases; unmatched bases: 9. Germline-derived CDR1 and CDR2 are GTSNPN and SVGIG (reference sequence). This sample is drawn from a study of blood T cell repertoires in COVID-19. For the study at large: Whether acute or convalescent, the COVID-19 samples came from the United States, Italy and Spain. PBMCs, B-cell-depleted T cells, or T cells were the source of the cDNA or gDNA that made up the material.

Seattle-derived patients entered the study during active infection and were followed longitudinally. Per the study methods: Amplification from reference gene primers served as the basis for estimated nucleated cell counts. The assay was immunoSEQ multiplex PCR, and TCRdb's table has in-frame clones only and misses some. V and J calls and clone size are those listed in that table; D and trimming were worked out from the DNA. The sample records about 120,000 clones, roughly four fifths being singletons. This chain joins TRBV30 and TRBJ2-1, with 10 bases matching TRBD2. The receptor comes from a man aged 25 to 40 with COVID-19, enrolled during active disease. Sequencing was carried out using peripheral blood. The DNA for the CDR3 is TGTGCCTGGAGGCCCATAGGACTAGCGGCGTACAATGAGCAGTTCTTC. Residues: CAWRPIGLAAYNEQFF.